This T cell receptor beta chain was sequenced during a study of T cell repertoires in cytomegalovirus infection. TCRdb reprocessed the reads with MiXCR, giving one entry per CDR3 protein. The sample carries 250,000 to 300,000 distinct CDR3 sequences, roughly 25% recorded once. V dropped 4 bases and J dropped 9 bases, with 8 bases sitting between them. The CDR3 contains 11 residues. CDR1 is SGDLS, CDR2 YYNGEE, per germline. Material: PBMCs. This rearrangement joins TRBV9 to TRBJ2-4; D remains unclear. This receptor was obtained from a human donor in good health (CMV status not recorded). Some clones in this sample may be carry-over from other donors' samples. CDR3 DNA: TGTGCCAGCAGCTCCGGGTTCATTCAGTACTTC. The encoded protein is CASSSGFIQYF. The whole variable domain, filled in from reference TRBV9 and TRBJ2-4, reads DSGVTQTPKHLITATGQRVTLRCSPRSGDLSVYWYQQSLDQGLQFLIQYYNGEERAKGNILERFSAQQFPDLHSELNLSSLELGDSALYFCASSSGFIQYFGAGTRLSVL.